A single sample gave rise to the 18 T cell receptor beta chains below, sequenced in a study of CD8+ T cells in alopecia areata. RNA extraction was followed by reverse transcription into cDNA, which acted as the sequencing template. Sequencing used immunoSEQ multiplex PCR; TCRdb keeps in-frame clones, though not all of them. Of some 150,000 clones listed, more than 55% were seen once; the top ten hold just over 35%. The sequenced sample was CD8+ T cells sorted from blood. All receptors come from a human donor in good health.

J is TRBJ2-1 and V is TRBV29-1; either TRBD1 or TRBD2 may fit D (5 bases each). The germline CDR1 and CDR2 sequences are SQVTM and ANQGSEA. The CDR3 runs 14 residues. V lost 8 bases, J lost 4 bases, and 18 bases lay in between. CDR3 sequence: CSNTWGYRYNEQFF. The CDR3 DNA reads TGCAGCAACACTTGGGGGTACAGGTACAATGAGCAGTTCTTC.

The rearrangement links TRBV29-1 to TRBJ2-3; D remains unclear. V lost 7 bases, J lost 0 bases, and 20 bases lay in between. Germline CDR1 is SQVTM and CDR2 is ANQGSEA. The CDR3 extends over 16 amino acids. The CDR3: CSAVGISMYSTDTQYF. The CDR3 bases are TGCAGCGCCGTAGGTATTTCTATGTACAGCACAGATACGCAGTATTTT.

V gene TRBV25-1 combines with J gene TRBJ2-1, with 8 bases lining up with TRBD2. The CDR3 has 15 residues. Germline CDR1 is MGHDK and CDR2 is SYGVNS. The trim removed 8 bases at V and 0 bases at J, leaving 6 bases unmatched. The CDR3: CASQIREGSYNEQFF. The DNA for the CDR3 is TGTGCCAGCCAAATCCGGGAGGGCTCCTACAATGAGCAGTTCTTC.

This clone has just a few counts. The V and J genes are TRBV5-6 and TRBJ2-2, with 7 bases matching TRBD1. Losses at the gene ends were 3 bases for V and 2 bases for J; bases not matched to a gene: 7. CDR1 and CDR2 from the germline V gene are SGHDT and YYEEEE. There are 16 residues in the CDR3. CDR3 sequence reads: CASSSGDSPNTGELFF. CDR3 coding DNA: TGTGCCAGCAGCTCCGGGGACAGCCCCAACACCGGGGAGCTGTTTTTT.

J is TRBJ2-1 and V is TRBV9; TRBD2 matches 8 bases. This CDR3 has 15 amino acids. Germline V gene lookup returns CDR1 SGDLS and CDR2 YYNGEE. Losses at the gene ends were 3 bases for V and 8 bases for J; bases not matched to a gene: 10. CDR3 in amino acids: CASSDGTRDLDEQFF. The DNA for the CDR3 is TGTGCCAGCAGCGACGGGACTAGAGACCTCGATGAGCAGTTCTTC. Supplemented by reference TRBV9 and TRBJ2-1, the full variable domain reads DSGVTQTPKHLITATGQRVTLRCSPRSGDLSVYWYQQSLDQGLQFLIQYYNGEERAKGNILERFSAQQFPDLHSELNLSSLELGDSALYFCASSDGTRDLDEQFFGPGTRLTVL.

The CDR3 DNA reads as TGTGCCAGCAGCTCACTAGCGGCTATCTCCTACGAGCAGTACTTC. Translated, it gives CASSSLAAISYEQYF. The V gene is TRBV7-2, the J gene TRBJ2-7; TRBD2 matches at 8 bases. The CDR3 has 15 amino acids. V lost 4 bases and J lost 0; bases outside the gene matches: 5. Germline assignment: CDR1 SGHTA and CDR2 FQGNSA.

The chain's CDR3 is CASSFRGGVQETQYF. CDR3 in DNA: TGTGCCAGCAGCTTCAGGGGGGGAGTCCAAGAGACCCAGTACTTC. This chain uses TRBV13 with TRBJ2-5, with D possibly being TRBD1 or TRBD2 (7 bases each). Germline-derived CDR1 and CDR2 are PRHDT and FYEKMQ (reference sequence). This CDR3 has 15 residues. Trimming took off 3 bases at V and 1 base at J, with 12 bases between the two ends.

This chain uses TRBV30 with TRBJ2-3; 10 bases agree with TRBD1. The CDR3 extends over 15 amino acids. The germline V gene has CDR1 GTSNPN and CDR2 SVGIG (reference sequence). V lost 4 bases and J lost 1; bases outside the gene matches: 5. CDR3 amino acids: CAWIGTGVGTDTQYF. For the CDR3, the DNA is TGTGCCTGGATTGGGACAGGGGTAGGCACAGATACGCAGTATTTT.

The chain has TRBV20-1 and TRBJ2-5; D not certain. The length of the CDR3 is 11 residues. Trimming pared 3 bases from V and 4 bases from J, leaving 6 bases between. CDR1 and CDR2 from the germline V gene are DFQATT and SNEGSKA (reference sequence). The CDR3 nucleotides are TGCAGTGCTAGCACCAGAGAGACCCAGTACTTC. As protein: CSASTRETQYF.

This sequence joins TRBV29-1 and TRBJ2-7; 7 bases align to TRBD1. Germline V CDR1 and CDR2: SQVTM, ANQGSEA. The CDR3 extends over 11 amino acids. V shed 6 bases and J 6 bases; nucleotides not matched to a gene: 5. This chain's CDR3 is CSVATGAEQYF. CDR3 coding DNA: TGCAGCGTGGCAACAGGGGCCGAGCAGTACTTC.

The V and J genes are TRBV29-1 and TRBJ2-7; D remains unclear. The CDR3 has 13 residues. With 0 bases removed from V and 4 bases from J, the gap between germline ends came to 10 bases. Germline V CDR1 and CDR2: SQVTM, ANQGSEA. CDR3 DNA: TGCAGCGTTGAAGATCAACTCACTTACGAGCAGTACTTC. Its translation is CSVEDQLTYEQYF.

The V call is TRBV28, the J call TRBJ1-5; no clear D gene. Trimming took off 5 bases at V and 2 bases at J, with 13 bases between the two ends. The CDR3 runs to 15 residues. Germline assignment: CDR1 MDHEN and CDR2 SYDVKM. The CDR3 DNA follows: TGTGCCAGCAGTCCCGGTCATTTGGGCAATCAGCCCCAGCATTTT. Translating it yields CASSPGHLGNQPQHF.

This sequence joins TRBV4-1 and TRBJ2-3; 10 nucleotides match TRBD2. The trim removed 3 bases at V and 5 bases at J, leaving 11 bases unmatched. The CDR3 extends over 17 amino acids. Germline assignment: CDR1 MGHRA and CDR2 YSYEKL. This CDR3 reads CASSHPDQAGGVDTQYF. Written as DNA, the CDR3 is TGCGCCAGCAGCCATCCCGACCAAGCGGGGGGGGTAGATACGCAGTATTTT.

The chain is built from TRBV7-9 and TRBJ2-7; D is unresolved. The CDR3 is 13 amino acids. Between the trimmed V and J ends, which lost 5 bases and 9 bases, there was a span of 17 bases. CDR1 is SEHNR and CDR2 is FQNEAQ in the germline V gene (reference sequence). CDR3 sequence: CASSPKTLLGQYF. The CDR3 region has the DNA TGTGCCAGCAGCCCGAAGACCCTACTTGGGCAGTACTTC.

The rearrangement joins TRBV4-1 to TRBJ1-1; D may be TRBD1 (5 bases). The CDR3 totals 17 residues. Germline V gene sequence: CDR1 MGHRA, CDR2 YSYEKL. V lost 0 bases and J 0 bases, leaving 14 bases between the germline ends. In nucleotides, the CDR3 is TGCGCCAGCAGCCAAGATCTGGACACAGATATGAACACTGAAGCTTTCTTT. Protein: CASSQDLDTDMNTEAFF.

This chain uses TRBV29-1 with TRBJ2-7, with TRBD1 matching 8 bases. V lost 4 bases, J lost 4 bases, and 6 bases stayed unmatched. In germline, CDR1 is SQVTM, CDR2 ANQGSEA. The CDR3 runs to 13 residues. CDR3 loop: CSVGGQDPYEQYF. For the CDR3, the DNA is TGCAGCGTTGGGGGACAGGACCCGTACGAGCAGTACTTC.

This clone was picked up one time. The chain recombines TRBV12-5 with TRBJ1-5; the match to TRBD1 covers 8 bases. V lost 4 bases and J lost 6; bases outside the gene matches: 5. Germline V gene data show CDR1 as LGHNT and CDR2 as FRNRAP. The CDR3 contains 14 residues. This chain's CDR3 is CASGSRQGSQPQHF. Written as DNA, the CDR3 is TGTGCTAGTGGTTCCAGACAGGGGAGTCAGCCCCAGCATTTT.

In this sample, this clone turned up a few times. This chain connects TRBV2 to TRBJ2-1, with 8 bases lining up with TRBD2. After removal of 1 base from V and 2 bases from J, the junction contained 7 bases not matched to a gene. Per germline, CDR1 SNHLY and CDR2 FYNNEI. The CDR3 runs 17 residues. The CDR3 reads CASSEVGLAGTYNEQFF. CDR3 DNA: TGTGCCAGCAGTGAAGTAGGACTAGCCGGCACCTACAATGAGCAGTTCTTC. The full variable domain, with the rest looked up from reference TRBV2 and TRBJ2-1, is EPEVTQTPSHQVTQMGQEVILRCVPISNHLYFYWYRQILGQKVEFLVSFYNNEISEKSEIFDDQFSVERPDGSNFTLKIRSTKLEDSAMYFCASSEVGLAGTYNEQFFGPGTRLTVL.